These 18 T cell receptor beta chains originate from one sample sequenced in a study of spatial heterogeneity in lung cancer. Time point of the sample: sample taken at primary tumor resection. Sequencing was performed on whole RNA extracted from tumor and nontumor lung tissue, or from frozen PBMC, and the material was left unsorted. TCRdb fed the 5' RACE reads into MiXCR, producing one record per CDR3 protein. The data show fewer than 6,000 distinct CDR3 sequences, roughly 24% seen once. The sample here was PBMCs, taken at surgery. The receptors were sampled from a male donor with early-stage non-small cell lung cancer.

In this sample, this clonotype is medium-sized. V is TRBV19 and J is TRBJ1-5; 8 bases match TRBD1. This CDR3 contains 15 residues. The V gene's germline CDR1 is LNHDA and CDR2 SQIVND (reference sequence). Trimming at V came to 6 bases and at J to 1 base, leaving 5 bases not matched to a gene. CDR3 in amino acids: CASSRTGLSNQPQHF. The CDR3 DNA reads as TGTGCCAGTAGCCGGACAGGGTTGAGCAATCAGCCCCAGCATTTT.

This clonotype ranks as medium-sized. The CDR3 nucleotides are TGTGCCAGCAGCGTGGCAGATAACTATGGCTACACCTTC. This encodes CASSVADNYGYTF. This chain joins TRBV9 and TRBJ1-2; no clear D. The CDR3 spans 13 residues. Per the germline V gene, CDR1 is SGDLS and CDR2 is YYNGEE. Trimming removed 2 bases at V and 1 base at J, with 6 bases between.

V usage is TRBV20-1 and J usage is TRBJ1-1; tentative D call: TRBD1 (5 bases). Trimming took 0 bases from V and 1 from J, leaving 12 bases between them. Germline assignment: CDR1 DFQATT and CDR2 SNEGSKA (reference sequence). CDR3 length: 15 residues. The CDR3 protein is CSARDAGTGNTEAFF. The CDR3 DNA follows: TGCAGTGCTAGAGATGCAGGGACTGGGAACACTGAAGCTTTCTTT.

The gene calls are TRBV11-3 and TRBJ2-3; TRBD1 matches at 7 bases. The germline gives CDR1 SGHNT, CDR2 YENEEA. With V trimmed by 6 bases and J by 4 bases, 4 bases remained unmatched. The CDR3 runs 13 residues. CDR3 amino acids: CASRSGGADTQYF. CDR3 nucleotides: TGTGCCAGCAGGTCAGGGGGAGCAGATACGCAGTATTTT.

V is TRBV9 and J is TRBJ2-3; 11 positions match TRBD2. The V gene's germline CDR1 is SGDLS and CDR2 YYNGEE. CDR3 length: 16 residues. Trimming cost V 4 bases and J 5 bases; bases outside gene matches: 9. DNA for the CDR3: TGTGCCAGCAGCTCCCGACTAGCGGGAAAAGGAGATACGCAGTATTTT. Its protein product is CASSSRLAGKGDTQYF.

This clonotype appeared a few times. The chain links TRBV18 to TRBJ1-3; perhaps TRBD1 as D (5 bases). Looked up from germline, CDR1 is KGHSH and CDR2 is LQKENI. V lost 6 bases, J lost 2 bases, and 20 bases lay in between. There are 17 residues in the CDR3. The CDR3 sequence: CASSLIREHRPGNTIYF. For the CDR3, the DNA is TGTGCCAGCTCTCTCATCAGGGAACACAGGCCTGGAAACACCATATATTTT.

This clonotype is medium-sized by share. V usage is TRBV18 and J usage is TRBJ2-5; perhaps TRBD2 as D (5 bases). The CDR3 is made up of 14 amino acids. Germline CDR1 is KGHSH and CDR2 is LQKENI. Trimming pared 6 bases from V and 4 bases from J, leaving 15 bases between. The CDR3 sequence: CASSPLGVGETQYF. Written as DNA, the CDR3 is TGTGCCAGCTCCCCCTTGGGAGTCGGAGAGACCCAGTACTTC. Based on the CDR3 plus reference TRBV18 and TRBJ2-5, the full variable domain is NAGVMQNPRHLVRRRGQEARLRCSPMKGHSHVYWYRQLPEEGLKFMVYLQKENIIDESGMPKERFSAEFPKEGPSILRIQQVVRGDSAAYFCASSPLGVGETQYFGPGTRLLVL.

This clonotype appeared once. The chain is built from TRBV30 and TRBJ1-2; 8 bases map to TRBD1. Germline CDR1 is GTSNPN and CDR2 is SVGIG (reference sequence). V lost 2 bases to trimming and J lost 4 bases; unmatched junction nucleotides: 12. The CDR3 is 16 residues long. Here the CDR3 DNA reads TGTGCCTGGAGTCTCCTTTCTATCACAGGGGGCTATGGCTACACCTTC. It specifies CAWSLLSITGGYGYTF.

The chain joins TRBV30 to TRBJ1-1; D not resolved. This CDR3 has 13 amino acids. Germline CDR1 GTSNPN, CDR2 SVGIG (reference sequence). V gave up 1 base and J gave up 3 bases, with 9 bases separating them. The CDR3 sequence is CAWSGREDTEAFF. The CDR3 nucleotides are TGTGCCTGGAGTGGGAGGGAGGACACTGAAGCTTTCTTT.

This clonotype was seen a few times. V gene TRBV18 combines with J gene TRBJ2-2; a weak D match, TRBD2 (6 bases). The CDR3 has 15 residues. Germline V gene sequence: CDR1 KGHSH, CDR2 LQKENI. V lost 6 bases and J lost 0, with 11 bases in between. CDR3 in amino acids: CASSPGTPNTGELFF. CDR3 DNA sequence: TGTGCCAGCTCTCCGGGGACTCCGAACACCGGGGAGCTGTTTTTT.

This clonotype is medium-sized in the sample. The gene calls are TRBV12-3 or TRBV12-4 and TRBJ2-7; 12 bases align to TRBD1. The CDR3 covers 14 residues. J gave up 5 bases and V 9 bases, and 8 bases lay outside the gene matches. Written as DNA, the CDR3 is TGTGCCAGTCGACAGGGACAGGGGGCCGACGAGCAGTACTTC. It codes for CASRQGQGADEQYF.

Relative to its sample, this clonotype is medium-sized. The chain carries TRBV12-3 or TRBV12-4 and TRBJ2-7; TRBD2 agrees at 10 bases. The CDR3 has 15 residues. V was clipped by 4 bases and J by 4 bases; unmatched bases: 7. CDR3 in DNA: TGTGCCAGCAGTTGGGGGGGGACTAGCGATTACGAGCAGTACTTC. It is translated as CASSWGGTSDYEQYF.

The chain links TRBV6-1 to TRBJ2-5, with TRBD1 identical over 9 bases. Germline values: CDR1 MNHNS, CDR2 SASEGT. The CDR3 runs to 16 residues. Trimming cost V 5 bases and J 5 bases; bases outside gene matches: 12. CDR3 residues: CASSFFHGQGRETQYF. The CDR3 DNA reads as TGTGCCAGCAGTTTTTTTCACGGACAGGGGAGGGAGACCCAGTACTTC.

As to this clonotype: The junction differs from germline at one of its ends, possibly a read error. The rearrangement joins TRBV6-6 to TRBJ1-1; D is unresolved. Germline V gene lookup returns CDR1 MNHNY and CDR2 SVGAGI (reference sequence). CDR3 length: 14 amino acids. The CDR3 bases are TGTGCCAGCAGTTACTCGAGTCAGAACGCTGAAGCTTTCTTT. This codes for CASSYSSQNAEAFF.

This clonotype has just a few counts. This chain uses TRBV29-1 with TRBJ1-4, with 8 bases that match TRBD1. Germline CDR1 SQVTM, CDR2 ANQGSEA. V was clipped by 4 bases and J by 2 bases; unmatched bases: 6. There are 15 residues in the CDR3. The CDR3 bases are TGCAGCGTTGTTCCGCCAGGGGGCACTAATGAAAAACTGTTTTTT. It specifies CSVVPPGGTNEKLFF.

This clonotype was observed many times. The CDR3 DNA reads as TGTGCCATCAGTGAGAGGGGGGCACCCACCGGGGAGCTGTTTTTT. It is translated as CAISERGAPTGELFF. This rearrangement joins TRBV10-3 to TRBJ2-2, with D perhaps TRBD1 or TRBD2 (6 bases each). The CDR3 is made up of 15 amino acids. V gave up 2 bases and J gave up 4 bases, with 11 bases separating them. Germline CDR1 and CDR2: ENHRY and SYGVKD.

By its share, this clonotype is medium-sized. The V call is TRBV9, the J call TRBJ2-3; 8 nucleotides line up with TRBD2. V lost 4 bases and J lost 1; bases outside the gene matches: 5. Germline CDR1 SGDLS, CDR2 YYNGEE. The CDR3 totals 15 residues. In DNA, the CDR3 is TGTGCCAGCAGCATCAACGGGGGGGGCACAGATACGCAGTATTTT. It codes for CASSINGGGTDTQYF.

By frequency in the sample, this clonotype is medium-sized. V is TRBV7-9 and J is TRBJ2-1, with D unclear. Germline CDR1 reads SEHNR; CDR2 reads FQNEAQ (reference sequence). Trimming shortened V by 6 bases and J by 4 bases, and 7 bases separated the two germline ends. The CDR3 runs to 12 residues. The CDR3 coding sequence is TGTGCCAGCAGACGCAGTTACAATGAGCAGTTCTTC. This sequence encodes CASRRSYNEQFF.